This is a list of T cell receptor beta chains from one sample in a study of neurological immune-mediated disorders. In TCRdb, the 5' RACE reads were re-called with MiXCR into one record per CDR3 protein. The table includes about 22,000 distinct CDR3 sequences, approximately 6.2% detected once. Specimen: CD8+ T cells from blood. All receptors derive from a man aged 18 to 29 in good health. CDR3s include the opening cysteine and the closing phenylalanine or tryptophan.

TRBV13	TRBJ1-6	CASSKGQGHNSPLHF
TRBV6-6	TRBJ2-2	CASSPTLNTGELFF
TRBV6-6	TRBJ1-2	CASRRAGGINYDYTF
TRBV20-1	TRBJ2-3	CSARGLAGGGITQYF
TRBV20-1	TRBJ2-5	CSARDLVGWGGDEETQYF
TRBV4-1	TRBJ2-4	CASSQDMVPGARRFSKNIQYF
TRBV7-2	TRBJ2-1	CASSSLGGPGEQFF
TRBV7-2	TRBJ2-7	CASSLTRGEQYF
TRBV5-1	TRBJ1-1	CASSVGGFTEAFF
TRBV27	TRBJ2-7	CASSLSPGAVEQYF
TRBV5-5	TRBJ1-6	CASSLQGTSPLHF
TRBV7-9	TRBJ1-5	CASSTNLNQPQHF
TRBV19	TRBJ2-7	CATGGVYEQYF
TRBV7-9	TRBJ1-2	CASSSGFGKGYTF
TRBV2	TRBJ1-2	CASLAPGQGYYGYTF
TRBV7-9	TRBJ2-3	CASSLAPGLATDTQYF
TRBV5-1	TRBJ1-2	CASSWGETRGDGYTF
TRBV5-6	TRBJ2-7	CASSRWETYEQYF
TRBV4-3	TRBJ1-2	CASSLSAGSNYGYTF
TRBV5-1	TRBJ2-2	CASSFLGANTGELFF
TRBV27	TRBJ1-1	CASTLNGGGYTEAFF
TRBV18	TRBJ1-1	CASSPLGGALRMNTEAFF
TRBV6-2/TRBV6-3	TRBJ2-7	CASSNPRRQGYEQYF